In this sample, the clone carrying this T cell receptor beta chain turned up a few times. The antigen remains undetermined. This sample stems from a study of post-analysis software for immune sequencing data. General study results and limits: A handful of TRBV segments, including TRBV5-6, TRBV5-1 and TRBV20-1, were more frequent in patients than controls.

The CDR3 is 17 amino acids. The germline gives CDR1 MGHRA, CDR2 YSYEKL. Trimming removed 0 bases from V and 2 bases from J; junction bases left unmatched: 7. cDNA libraries of TCR beta carried unique molecular identifiers. In TCRdb, the PCR reads were re-called with MiXCR into one record per CDR3 protein. The sample shows fewer than 850,000 distinct CDR3 sequences, around 45% of them seen only once. This sequence joins TRBV4-1 and TRBJ2-3, with TRBD2 matching over 8 bases. The sequence derives from a girl aged 10 to 17 with multiple sclerosis. The sequenced sample consisted of blood. CDR3 nucleotides: TGCGCCAGCAGCCAAGATTTGGATAGCGGGACCACAGATACGCAGTATTTT. It is translated as CASSQDLDSGTTDTQYF.